These 17 T cell receptor beta chains originate from one sample sequenced in a study of type 1 regulatory T cells. TCRdb analysed the reads with MiXCR anew, one entry per CDR3 protein. The data contain 55,000 to 65,000 distinct CDR3 sequences, 62% of them singletons. These receptors' antigens are unknown. Specimen: cultured non-Tr1 T cells, either the whole culture or a sorted T cell fraction (not recorded which). These receptors came from a human donor in good health.

The rearrangement uses TRBV27 and TRBJ2-3; no firm D call. CDR1 is MNHEY, CDR2 SMNVEV, per germline (reference sequence). V lost 5 bases and J 7 bases, leaving 13 bases between the germline ends. The CDR3 sequence is 13 residues long. The CDR3 DNA is TGTGCCAGCAGTCCCACCCCCCAATATACGCAGTATTTT. Translating it yields CASSPTPQYTQYF.

The CDR3 nucleotides read TGTGCCAGTAGTATTCGGGATTCCTACGAGCAGTACTTC. As protein: CASSIRDSYEQYF. V usage is TRBV19 and J usage is TRBJ2-7, with a weak D call TRBD2 (5 bases). Germline CDR1 and CDR2: LNHDA and SQIVND (reference sequence). The CDR3 is made up of 13 amino acids. The V end lost 3 bases, the J end lost 1 base, and 7 bases lay between the germline ends.

A single count supports this clonotype. The V call is TRBV7-3, the J call TRBJ2-1; 10 bases match TRBD2. With 4 bases clipped from V and 8 bases from J, the junction kept 8 bases outside the gene matches. Germline values: CDR1 SGHTA, CDR2 FQGTGA. The CDR3 length is 15 residues. CDR3 sequence reads: CASSSQAGGPYEQFF. CDR3 nucleotide sequence: TGTGCCAGCAGCTCCCAAGCGGGAGGGCCTTATGAGCAGTTCTTC. The variable domain in full, completed from reference TRBV7-3 and TRBJ2-1, reads GAGVSQTPSNKVTEKGKYVELRCDPISGHTALYWYRQSLGQGPEFLIYFQGTGAADDSGLPNDRFFAVRPEGSVSTLKIQRTERGDSAVYLCASSSQAGGPYEQFFGPGTRLTVL.

The V call is TRBV19, the J call TRBJ2-2; the D is unclear. There are 15 residues in the CDR3. V was trimmed by 1 base and J by 7 bases, leaving 13 bases between them. CDR1 LNHDA and CDR2 SQIVND come from the germline V gene (reference sequence). This CDR3 reads CASSIVPPRFGELFF. The CDR3 region has the DNA TGTGCCAGTAGTATAGTACCGCCCCGCTTCGGGGAGCTGTTTTTT.

This chain joins TRBV7-8 and TRBJ2-5; perhaps TRBD2 as D (5 bases). Germline CDR1 is SGHVS and CDR2 is FQNEAQ. The CDR3 length is 15 residues. V lost 2 bases, J lost 2 bases, and 12 bases lay in between. CDR3 loop: CASSLMAGLQETQYF. CDR3 DNA: TGTGCCAGCAGCTTAATGGCGGGCTTACAAGAGACCCAGTACTTC.

This clonotype was found a few times. The V and J genes are TRBV5-1 and TRBJ2-6; no reliable D call. V was cut by 0 bases and J by 0 bases, with 7 bases left in between. This CDR3 has 16 amino acids. Germline CDR1 SGHRS, CDR2 YFSETQ. CDR3 DNA sequence: TGCGCCAGCAGCTTGGGCGCACTCTCTGGGGCCAACGTCCTGACTTTC. It translates to CASSLGALSGANVLTF.

The J gene is TRBJ2-7, the V gene TRBV27; TRBD1 might be the D (6 bases). Germline CDR1 reads MNHEY; CDR2 reads SMNVEV (reference sequence). Trimming cost V 3 bases and J 6 bases, with 18 bases left between them. CDR3 length equals 15 residues. The CDR3 region is CASSFSLAGASEQYF. The CDR3 DNA is TGTGCCAGCAGTTTCTCCCTGGCAGGGGCGTCCGAGCAGTACTTC.

The gene calls are TRBV5-1 and TRBJ2-5, with unresolved D. V lost 3 bases and J 5 bases, leaving 23 bases between the germline ends. CDR3 length: 17 amino acids. Germline V gives CDR1 SGHRS, CDR2 YFSETQ. The CDR3 region is CASSYPSGQSPQETQYF. The CDR3 nucleotides are TGCGCCAGCAGCTACCCTTCCGGGCAGAGCCCTCAGGAGACCCAGTACTTC.

This clonotype was found a few times. The chain carries TRBV15 and TRBJ2-5; D remains ambiguous. This CDR3 has 12 amino acids. Between the trimmed V and J ends, which lost 1 base and 3 bases, there was a span of 3 bases. Germline values: CDR1 LNHNV, CDR2 YYDKDF (reference sequence). CDR3 protein: CATSRVKETQYF. The CDR3 DNA reads as TGTGCCACCAGCAGAGTCAAAGAGACCCAGTACTTC.

The chain has TRBV6-2 or TRBV6-3 and TRBJ2-1, with D unresolved. The CDR3 consists of 16 residues. V shed 5 bases and J shed 5 bases, with 19 bases lying between them. Germline V lookup: CDR1 MNHEY, CDR2 SVGEGT. CDR3 bases: TGTGCCAGCAGTCTCTACAGCTTAAGTATCGACAATGAGCAGTTCTTC. Translation: CASSLYSLSIDNEQFF.

This rearrangement joins TRBV5-1 to TRBJ2-1; D might be TRBD2 (5 bases). The germline CDR1 and CDR2 sequences are SGHRS and YFSETQ. V was pared by 0 bases and J by 7 bases, with 14 bases between. The CDR3 length is 15 residues. In DNA form, the CDR3 reads TGCGCCAGCAGCTTGGATGGGAGCTATAGGAATGAGCAGTTCTTC. Translation gives CASSLDGSYRNEQFF.

The chain carries TRBV3-1 and TRBJ2-2; D gene ambiguous. Germline V gene data show CDR1 as LGHDT and CDR2 as YNNKEL (reference sequence). The germline V and J ends were trimmed by 4 bases and 6 bases, with 6 bases remaining between them. The CDR3 runs 12 residues. The CDR3 reads CASSLHPGELFF. The CDR3 DNA follows: TGTGCCAGCAGCCTACACCCCGGGGAGCTGTTTTTT.

This clonotype was counted once. The rearrangement links TRBV5-5 to TRBJ1-1; D not certain. The CDR3 extends over 13 amino acids. Germline CDR1 SGHKS, CDR2 YYEKEE (reference sequence). With 0 bases removed from V and 4 bases from J, the gap between germline ends came to 7 bases. DNA for the CDR3: TGTGCCAGCAGCTTGGATGGTAGCACTGAAGCTTTCTTT. Its translation is CASSLDGSTEAFF.

This chain connects TRBV12-3 or TRBV12-4 to TRBJ2-1, with 12 bases that match TRBD2. This CDR3 comprises 20 residues. Germline trimming cut 6 bases from V and 9 bases from J; bases unmatched to any gene: 24. Here the CDR3 reads CASSYNLVGASGREFGEQFF. The DNA of the CDR3 is TGTGCCAGCAGCTACAATCTGGTTGGAGCTAGCGGGAGGGAATTCGGTGAGCAGTTCTTC.

In DNA form, the CDR3 reads TGTGCCAGTAAACAGACCGTCACTTATTCACCCCTCCACTTT. It encodes CASKQTVTYSPLHF. The chain couples TRBV19 to TRBJ1-6; no clear D. CDR3 length: 14 amino acids. Looked up from germline, CDR1 is LNHDA and CDR2 is SQIVND (reference sequence). V lost 7 bases and J 8 bases, leaving 15 bases between the germline ends.

V gene TRBV7-2 combines with J gene TRBJ2-5, with a possible D match to TRBD2 (5 bases). V was pared by 4 bases and J by 0 bases, with 6 bases between. Germline loops: CDR1 SGHTA, CDR2 FQGNSA. The CDR3 contains 13 residues. The CDR3 DNA sequence: TGTGCCAGCAGCTCGGACTACCAAGAGACCCAGTACTTC. This gives the protein CASSSDYQETQYF.

The chain joins TRBV20-1 to TRBJ2-5; the match to TRBD1 covers 10 bases. The germline V gene encodes CDR1 DFQATT and CDR2 SNEGSKA (reference sequence). V lost 1 base and J lost 4; bases outside the gene matches: 0. The CDR3 is made up of 13 amino acids. The CDR3 here is CSARGTGGETQYF. As DNA, the CDR3 is TGCAGTGCTAGAGGGACAGGGGGAGAGACCCAGTACTTC.